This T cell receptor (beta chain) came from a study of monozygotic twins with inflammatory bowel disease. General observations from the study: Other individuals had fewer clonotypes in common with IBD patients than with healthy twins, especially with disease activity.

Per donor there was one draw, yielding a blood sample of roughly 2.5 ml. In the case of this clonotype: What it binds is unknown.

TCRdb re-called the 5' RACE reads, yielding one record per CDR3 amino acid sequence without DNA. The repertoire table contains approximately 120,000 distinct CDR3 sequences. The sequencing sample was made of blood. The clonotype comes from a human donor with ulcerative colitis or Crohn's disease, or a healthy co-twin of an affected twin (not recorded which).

CDR3: CASSLVAGVGEKLFF. V and J are TRBV7-2 and TRBJ1-4; TCRdb lists TRBD1, though no DNA is available to test this call. This CDR3 contains 15 residues. Germline V gene lookup returns CDR1 SGHTA and CDR2 FQGNSA.